Reported below is one T cell receptor (beta chain). The data originate from a study of blood T cell repertoires in COVID-19. Study overall: The United States, Italy and Spain were the sources of the acute and convalescent COVID-19 samples.

Recovered status in Cohort 3 required two negative PCRs, clearance, or symptom resolution. Libraries were prepared by immunoSEQ multiplex PCR; TCRdb keeps only in-frame clonotypes and omits some of them. The sample has more than 400,000 clones, around 91% seen once. The specimen sequenced was PBMCs or T cells enriched from blood (not recorded which). This sequence originates from a man between 18 and 29 years old who had recovered from COVID-19.

The CDR3 bases are TGCGCCAGCAGCCTCAACAGGGGGACTTTGAACACTGAAGCTTTCTTT. It translates to CASSLNRGTLNTEAFF. The rearrangement joins TRBV5-1 to TRBJ1-1; 8 nucleotides align to TRBD1. Per germline, CDR1 SGHRS and CDR2 YFSETQ. Trimming at V came to 4 bases and at J to 0 bases, leaving 8 bases not matched to a gene. CDR3 length equals 16 residues.